This is a list of T cell receptor beta chains from one sample in a study of human T cells and chemical hapten exposure. TCRdb reprocessed the RACE reads via MiXCR and lists one record per CDR3 protein. The table has 40,000 to 50,000 distinct CDR3 sequences, about an eighth seen once; the top ten hold 5.5% to 6.5%. The sample in question was whole blood, obtained in connection with sensitization to the hapten diphenylcyclopropenone (DPC). These receptors all come from a woman aged 25-40 years with alopecia areata. Some clones in this sample may be carry-over from other donors' samples. Each CDR3 is given with its conserved first and last residue. Fields, in order: D gene, J gene, V gene, clone size, CDR3 DNA, CDR3 protein. The D gene is left open where the match is weak. Not all rows give a size; the values are once, few, many and, for expanded clones, a class.

D: .; J: TRBJ2-7; V: TRBV27; size: many; DNA: TGTGCCAGCAGTTACAACCTGGGCGAGCAGTACTTC; CDR3: CASSYNLGEQYF
D: .; J: TRBJ2-2; V: TRBV7-9; size: few; DNA: TGTGCCAGCAGCTTAGCAAGGCTGGGGACCGGGGAGCTGTTTTTT; CDR3: CASSLARLGTGELFF
D: .; J: TRBJ1-5; V: TRBV28; size: few; DNA: TGTGCCAGCACCCCAACAGGCAAGGGTACTATTCAGCCCCAGCATTTT; CDR3: CASTPTGKGTIQPQHF
D: .; J: TRBJ1-6; V: TRBV3-1; size: many; DNA: TGTGCCAGCAGCCTCCAGGACAGTAATTCACCCCTCCACTTT; CDR3: CASSLQDSNSPLHF
D: .; J: TRBJ2-7; V: TRBV7-3; size: .; DNA: TGTGCCAGCAGCTTAACCAGGGACTACGAGCAGTACTTC; CDR3: CASSLTRDYEQYF
D: .; J: TRBJ2-1; V: TRBV5-1; size: .; DNA: TGCGCCAGCAGTTTAAATATGGATGAGCAGTTCTTC; CDR3: CASSLNMDEQFF
D: .; J: TRBJ2-1; V: TRBV18; size: many; DNA: TGTGCCAGCTCAAAAAGGAGCGGAGGCTACAATGAGCAGTTCTTC; CDR3: CASSKRSGGYNEQFF
D: .; J: TRBJ1-5; V: TRBV2; size: .; DNA: TGTGCCAGCAGAACACAGGAAGGGAATCAGCCCCAGCATTTT; CDR3: CASRTQEGNQPQHF
D: TRBD2; J: TRBJ2-5; V: TRBV7-9; size: many; DNA: TGTGCCAGCAGCCCCCCGGGACTAGCGGGGGGGGGAGAGACCCAGTACTTC; CDR3: CASSPPGLAGGGETQYF
D: TRBD1; J: TRBJ2-5; V: TRBV20-1; size: many; DNA: TGCCGAAAGGACAGGGGTTCCGAGACCCAGTACTTC; CDR3: CRKDRGSETQYF
D: .; J: TRBJ1-2; V: TRBV7-9; size: .; DNA: TGTGCCAGCAGCTTGGACGCCTATGGCTACACCTTC; CDR3: CASSLDAYGYTF
D: .; J: TRBJ1-4; V: TRBV7-9; size: .; DNA: TGTGCCAGCAGCTCACCAGGGACATCGATGGACGAAAAACTGTTTTTT; CDR3: CASSSPGTSMDEKLFF
D: .; J: TRBJ1-4; V: TRBV5-3; size: many; DNA: TGTGCCAGAAGCTTGAGTCACGGAAGACGTGAAAAACTGTTTTTT; CDR3: CARSLSHGRREKLFF
D: TRBD2; J: TRBJ2-1; V: TRBV19; size: few; DNA: TGTGCCAGTACCCCGCGGGGGAGGGGAAGAATTTCCTACAATGAGCAGTTCTTC; CDR3: CASTPRGRGRISYNEQFF
D: .; J: TRBJ2-7; V: TRBV27; size: many; DNA: TGTGCCAGCAGGCAGATGGGGGGCTACGAGCAGTACTTC; CDR3: CASRQMGGYEQYF
D: .; J: TRBJ1-6; V: TRBV30; size: .; DNA: TGTGCCTGGAGTGTACTCGCCAGGAACTCACCCCTCCACTTT; CDR3: CAWSVLARNSPLHF
D: .; J: TRBJ1-5; V: TRBV20-1; size: few; DNA: TGCAGTGCTACCCGGGGCGGGGGATCGCGGCAGCCCCAGCATTTT; CDR3: CSATRGGGSRQPQHF
D: TRBD2; J: TRBJ2-1; V: TRBV20-1; size: .; DNA: TGCAGTGCCACCGGGACTAGCTTTGAGCAGTTCTTC; CDR3: CSATGTSFEQFF
D: .; J: TRBJ1-1; V: TRBV7-3; size: few; DNA: TGTGCCAGCGCTGCGGTGCCGGGCACTGAAGCTTTCTTT; CDR3: CASAAVPGTEAFF
D: .; J: TRBJ1-2; V: TRBV28; size: .; DNA: TGTGCCAGCAGTTTAGGCTACTCCGGGCCCGACTATGGCTACACCTTC; CDR3: CASSLGYSGPDYGYTF
D: .; J: TRBJ2-3; V: TRBV10-3; size: .; DNA: TGTGCCATGGCCGAGGGTCACACAGATACGCAGTATTTT; CDR3: CAMAEGHTDTQYF
D: TRBD2; J: TRBJ2-3; V: TRBV2; size: few; DNA: TGTGCCAGCAGTGTAGCGGGAGGAGTGGATACGCAGTATTTT; CDR3: CASSVAGGVDTQYF
D: .; J: TRBJ2-7; V: TRBV18; size: few; DNA: TGTGCCAGCTCCCCCGGGGGCCCCTACGAGCAGTACTTC; CDR3: CASSPGGPYEQYF
D: .; J: TRBJ2-5; V: TRBV9; size: .; DNA: TGTGCCAGCAGCGTAAGGCCCCGAGAGACCCAGTACTTC; CDR3: CASSVRPRETQYF
D: .; J: TRBJ2-7; V: TRBV2; size: few; DNA: TGTGCCAGCAGTGAGGGCTTCGCCTACGAGCAGTACTTC; CDR3: CASSEGFAYEQYF
D: TRBD1; J: TRBJ2-4; V: TRBV10-3; size: many; DNA: TGTGCCACCGGACAGGGTGGAAACATTCAGTACTTC; CDR3: CATGQGGNIQYF
D: TRBD1; J: TRBJ2-1; V: TRBV18; size: many; DNA: TGTGCCAGCTCGACCAGGACAGGGCCCTACAATGAGCAGTTCTTC; CDR3: CASSTRTGPYNEQFF
D: .; J: TRBJ2-7; V: TRBV20-1; size: many; DNA: TGCAGTGCCTTCCTACGGGGCCTTACAGACGTTTACGAGCAGTACTTC; CDR3: CSAFLRGLTDVYEQYF
D: TRBD2; J: TRBJ2-5; V: TRBV7-6; size: many; DNA: TGTGCCAGCAGCTTGGGCGGGAGAGGGGAGACCCAGTACTTC; CDR3: CASSLGGRGETQYF
D: TRBD2; J: TRBJ2-7; V: TRBV3-1; size: many; DNA: TGTGCCAGCAGCCAAAATCCTAGCGGGACTACCTACGAGCAGTACTTC; CDR3: CASSQNPSGTTYEQYF
D: .; J: TRBJ2-2; V: TRBV28; size: many; DNA: TGTGCCAGCAGGCCTTGGGTCGAGCGGATGAACACCGGGGAGCTGTTTTTT; CDR3: CASRPWVERMNTGELFF